This T cell receptor beta chain was sequenced for a study of radiation and T cells in renal cell carcinoma. Study background: Nephrectomy followed 15 Gy stereotactic body radiation by 4 weeks.

Using immunoSEQ multiplex PCR, the repertoire was profiled, and TCRdb retains in-frame clones only, with some absent. The data hold approximately 79,000 clones, with roughly 82% observed a single time. Time point specified: blood 2 weeks post-SBRT. Treatment described: 15 Gy SBRT to primary tumor, nephrectomy 4 weeks later. Blood was sampled at baseline, 2 weeks and 4 weeks after SBRT. This renal cell carcinoma was of the clear cell type. Comments on this clone: What it binds is unknown.

Study findings and constraints: Top tumor clonotypes rose in blood 2 weeks post-radiation, then contracted.

The CDR3 has 15 residues. Germline CDR1 SGHNT, CDR2 YYREEE (reference sequence). The V gene lost 4 bases and the J gene lost 3 bases, with 17 bases spanning the gap. The sequence derives from a man in his sixties with renal cell carcinoma. The chain links TRBV5-4 to TRBJ2-7, with TRBD1 as a possible D gene (5 bases). This specimen was blood, taken from a patient whose treatment included radiotherapy and nephrectomy. The chain's CDR3 is CASSGPVAGLYEQYF. DNA for the CDR3: TGTGCCAGCAGCGGGCCTGTTGCAGGGCTCTACGAGCAGTACTTC.